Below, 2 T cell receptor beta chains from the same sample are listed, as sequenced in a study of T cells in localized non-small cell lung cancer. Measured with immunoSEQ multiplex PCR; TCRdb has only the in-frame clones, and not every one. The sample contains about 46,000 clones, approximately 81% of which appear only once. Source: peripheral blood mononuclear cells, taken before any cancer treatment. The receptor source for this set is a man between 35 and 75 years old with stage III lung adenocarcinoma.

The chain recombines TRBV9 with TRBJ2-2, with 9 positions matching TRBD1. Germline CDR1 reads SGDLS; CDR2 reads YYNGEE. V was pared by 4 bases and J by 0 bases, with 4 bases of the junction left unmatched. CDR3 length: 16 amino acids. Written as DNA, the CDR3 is TGTGCCAGCAGCCGGGGACAGGGCCCGAACACCGGGGAGCTGTTTTTT. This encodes CASSRGQGPNTGELFF.

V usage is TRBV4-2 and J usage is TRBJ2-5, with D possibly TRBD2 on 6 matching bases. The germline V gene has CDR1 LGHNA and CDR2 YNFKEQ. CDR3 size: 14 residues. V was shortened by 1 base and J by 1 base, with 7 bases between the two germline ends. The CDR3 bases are TGTGCCAGCAGCCAAGGCGGGATCCAAGAGACCCAGTACTTC. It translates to CASSQGGIQETQYF.